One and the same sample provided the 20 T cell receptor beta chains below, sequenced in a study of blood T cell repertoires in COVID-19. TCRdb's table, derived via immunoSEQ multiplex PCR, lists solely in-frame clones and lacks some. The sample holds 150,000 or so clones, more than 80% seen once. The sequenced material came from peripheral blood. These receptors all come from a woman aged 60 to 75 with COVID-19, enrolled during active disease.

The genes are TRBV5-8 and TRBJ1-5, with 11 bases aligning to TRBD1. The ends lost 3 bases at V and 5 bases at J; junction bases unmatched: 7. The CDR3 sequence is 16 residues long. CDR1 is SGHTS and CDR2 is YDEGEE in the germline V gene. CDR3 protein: CASSWGTGGFDQPQHF. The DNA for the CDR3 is TGTGCCAGCAGCTGGGGGACAGGGGGATTTGATCAGCCCCAGCATTTT.

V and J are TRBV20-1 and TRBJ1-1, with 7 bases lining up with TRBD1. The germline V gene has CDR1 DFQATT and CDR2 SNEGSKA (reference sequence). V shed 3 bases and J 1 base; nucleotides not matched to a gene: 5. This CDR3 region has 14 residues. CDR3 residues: CSASRGLGNTEAFF. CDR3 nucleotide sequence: TGCAGTGCTAGTAGGGGGCTTGGGAACACTGAAGCTTTCTTT.

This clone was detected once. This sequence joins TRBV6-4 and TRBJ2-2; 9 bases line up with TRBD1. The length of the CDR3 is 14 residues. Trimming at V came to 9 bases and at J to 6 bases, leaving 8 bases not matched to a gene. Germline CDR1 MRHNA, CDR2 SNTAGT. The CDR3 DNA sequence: TGTGCCAGGCCTCGACAGGGGGTCGCCGGGGAGCTGTTTTTT. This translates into CARPRQGVAGELFF.

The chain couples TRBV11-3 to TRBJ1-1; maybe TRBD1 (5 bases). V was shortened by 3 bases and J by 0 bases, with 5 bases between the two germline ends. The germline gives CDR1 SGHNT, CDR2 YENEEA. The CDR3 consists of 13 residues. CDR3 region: CASSLTVNTEAFF. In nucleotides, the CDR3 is TGTGCCAGCAGCTTGACAGTGAACACTGAAGCTTTCTTT.

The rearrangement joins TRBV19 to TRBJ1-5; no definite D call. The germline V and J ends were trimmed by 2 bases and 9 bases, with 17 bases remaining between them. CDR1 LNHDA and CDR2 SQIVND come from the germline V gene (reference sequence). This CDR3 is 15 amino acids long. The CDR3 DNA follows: TGTGCCAGTAGTATAACAAGGCAGAGGGTACGGCCCCAGCATTTT. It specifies CASSITRQRVRPQHF.

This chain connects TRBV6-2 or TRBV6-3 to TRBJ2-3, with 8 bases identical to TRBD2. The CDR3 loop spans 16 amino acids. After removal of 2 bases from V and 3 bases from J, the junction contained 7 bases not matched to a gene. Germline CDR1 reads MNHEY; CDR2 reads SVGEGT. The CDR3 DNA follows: TGTGCCAGCAGTTACCGGGGCGGGGGGCGGACAGATACGCAGTATTTT. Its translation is CASSYRGGGRTDTQYF.

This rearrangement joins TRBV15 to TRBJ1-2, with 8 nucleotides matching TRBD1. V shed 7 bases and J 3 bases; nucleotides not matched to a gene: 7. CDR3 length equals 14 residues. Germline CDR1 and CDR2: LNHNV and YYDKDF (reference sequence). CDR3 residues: CATKTGAVDYGYTF. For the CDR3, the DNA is TGTGCCACCAAGACAGGGGCCGTCGACTATGGCTACACCTTC.

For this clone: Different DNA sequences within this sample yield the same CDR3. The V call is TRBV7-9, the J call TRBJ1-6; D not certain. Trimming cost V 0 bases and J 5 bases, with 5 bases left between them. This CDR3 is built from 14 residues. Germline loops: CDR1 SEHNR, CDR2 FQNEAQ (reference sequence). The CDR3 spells CASSLARNNSPLHF. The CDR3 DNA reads TGTGCCAGCAGCTTAGCGCGTAATAATTCACCCCTCCACTTT.

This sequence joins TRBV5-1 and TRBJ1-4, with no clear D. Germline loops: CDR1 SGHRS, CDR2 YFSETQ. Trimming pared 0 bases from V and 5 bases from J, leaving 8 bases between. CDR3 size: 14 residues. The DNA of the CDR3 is TGCGCCAGCAGCTTGGAACCGCAGAATGAAAAACTGTTTTTT. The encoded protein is CASSLEPQNEKLFF.

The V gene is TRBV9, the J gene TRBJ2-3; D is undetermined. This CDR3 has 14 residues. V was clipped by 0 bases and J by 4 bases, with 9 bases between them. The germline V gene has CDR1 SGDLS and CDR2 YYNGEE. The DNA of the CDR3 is TGTGCCAGCAGCGTAGATAGTCTCGCAGATACGCAGTATTTT. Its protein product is CASSVDSLADTQYF.

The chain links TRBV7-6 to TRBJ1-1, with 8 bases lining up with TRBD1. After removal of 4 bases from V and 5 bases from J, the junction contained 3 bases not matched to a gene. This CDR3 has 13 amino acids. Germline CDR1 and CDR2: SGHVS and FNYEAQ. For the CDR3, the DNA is TGTGCCAGCAGCTCTGGACAGGGAACTGAAGCTTTCTTT. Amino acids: CASSSGQGTEAFF. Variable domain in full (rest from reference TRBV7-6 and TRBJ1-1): GAGVSQSPRYKVTKRGQDVALRCDPISGHVSLYWYRQALGQGPEFLTYFNYEAQQDKSGLPNDRFSAERPEGSISTLTIQRTEQRDSAMYRCASSSGQGTEAFFGQGTRLTVV.

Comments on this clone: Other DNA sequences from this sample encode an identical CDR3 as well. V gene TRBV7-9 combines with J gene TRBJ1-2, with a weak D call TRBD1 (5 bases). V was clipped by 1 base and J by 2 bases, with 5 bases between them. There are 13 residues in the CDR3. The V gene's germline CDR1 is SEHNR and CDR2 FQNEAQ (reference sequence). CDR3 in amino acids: CASSLGQNYGYTF. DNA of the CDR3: TGTGCCAGCAGCTTAGGACAGAACTATGGCTACACCTTC.

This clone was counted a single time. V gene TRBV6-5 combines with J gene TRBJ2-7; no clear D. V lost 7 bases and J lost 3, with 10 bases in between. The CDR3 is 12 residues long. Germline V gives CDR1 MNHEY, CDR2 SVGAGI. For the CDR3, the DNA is TGTGCCAGCAATCTACCTCGCTACGAGCAGTACTTC. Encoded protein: CASNLPRYEQYF.

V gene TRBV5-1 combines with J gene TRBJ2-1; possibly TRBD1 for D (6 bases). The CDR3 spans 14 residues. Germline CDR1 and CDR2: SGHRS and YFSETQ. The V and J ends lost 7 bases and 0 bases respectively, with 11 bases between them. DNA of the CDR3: TGCGCCAGCTTTCTGGACAGCTCCTACAATGAGCAGTTCTTC. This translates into CASFLDSSYNEQFF.

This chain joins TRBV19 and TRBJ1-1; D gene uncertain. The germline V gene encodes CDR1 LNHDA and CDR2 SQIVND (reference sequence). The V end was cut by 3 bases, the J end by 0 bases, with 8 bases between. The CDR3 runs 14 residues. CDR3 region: CASSMAEVNTEAFF. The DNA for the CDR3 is TGTGCCAGTAGTATGGCAGAGGTGAACACTGAAGCTTTCTTT.

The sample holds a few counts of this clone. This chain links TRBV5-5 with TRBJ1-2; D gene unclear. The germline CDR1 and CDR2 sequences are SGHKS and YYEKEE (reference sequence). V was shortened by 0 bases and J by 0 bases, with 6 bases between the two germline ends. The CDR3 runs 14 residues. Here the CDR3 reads CASSLDKTNYGYTF. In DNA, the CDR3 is TGTGCCAGCAGCTTGGACAAGACTAACTATGGCTACACCTTC. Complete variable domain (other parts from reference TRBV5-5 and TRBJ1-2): DAGVTQSPTHLIKTRGQQVTLRCSPISGHKSVSWYQQVLGQGPQFIFQYYEKEERGRGNFPDRFSARQFPNYSSELNVNALLLGDSALYLCASSLDKTNYGYTFGSGTRLTVV.

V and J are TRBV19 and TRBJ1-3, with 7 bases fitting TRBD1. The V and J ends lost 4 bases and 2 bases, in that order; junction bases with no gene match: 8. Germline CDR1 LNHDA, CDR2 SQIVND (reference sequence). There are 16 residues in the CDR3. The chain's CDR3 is CASSKPGQVAGNTIYF. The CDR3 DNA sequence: TGTGCCAGTAGTAAACCTGGACAGGTTGCTGGAAACACCATATATTTT.

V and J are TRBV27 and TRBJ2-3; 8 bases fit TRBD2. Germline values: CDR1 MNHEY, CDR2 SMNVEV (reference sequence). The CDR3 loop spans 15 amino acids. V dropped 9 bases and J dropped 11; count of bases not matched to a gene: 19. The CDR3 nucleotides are TGTGCCAGTAGGTCTGCCCGGGGGGGCCGGGGAAAGCAGTATTTT. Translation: CASRSARGGRGKQYF.

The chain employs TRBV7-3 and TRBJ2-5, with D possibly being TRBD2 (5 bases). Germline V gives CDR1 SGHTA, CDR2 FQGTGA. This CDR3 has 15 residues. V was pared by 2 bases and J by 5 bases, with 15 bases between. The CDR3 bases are TGTGCCAGCAGCTTACTTCCTAGCTATTGGGAGACCCAGTACTTC. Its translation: CASSLLPSYWETQYF. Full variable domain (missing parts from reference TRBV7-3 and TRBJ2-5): GAGVSQTPSNKVTEKGKYVELRCDPISGHTALYWYRQSLGQGPEFLIYFQGTGAADDSGLPNDRFFAVRPEGSVSTLKIQRTERGDSAVYLCASSLLPSYWETQYFGPGTRLLVL.

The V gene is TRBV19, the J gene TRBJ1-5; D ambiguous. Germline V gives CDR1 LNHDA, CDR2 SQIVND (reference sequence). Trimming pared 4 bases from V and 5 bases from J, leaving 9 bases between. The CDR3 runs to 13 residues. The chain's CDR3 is CASSNSADQPQHF. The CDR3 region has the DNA TGTGCCAGTAGTAACTCGGCGGATCAGCCCCAGCATTTT.